The rows below give T cell receptor beta chains drawn from one sample of a study of cytomegalovirus exposure and HLA in healthy donors. Clones were sequenced by immunoSEQ multiplex PCR, and TCRdb holds only the in-frame ones, with some missing. The table lists about 160,000 clones, 89% of them singletons, with 10% in the top ten. The sample comprised PBMCs. These receptors were obtained from a woman aged 18-29 years in good health and CMV-seropositive. Both conserved end residues are part of each CDR3. A D gene is named only where the DNA matches it firmly. Expanded clones are given a class, and other clones once, few, many or no size at all.

D gene,V gene,J gene,clone size,CDR3 DNA,CDR3 protein
TRBD2,TRBV5-4,TRBJ2-1,NA,TGTGCCAGCAGCTTTATAGCGGGAGCTGTCCATGAGCAGTTCTTC,CASSFIAGAVHEQFF
NA,TRBV18,TRBJ2-7,NA,TGTGCCAGCTCACTGACCATGACTCTTGCTGGCGAGCAGTACTTC,CASSLTMTLAGEQYF
NA,TRBV7-2,TRBJ2-5,NA,TGTGCCAGCAGTTCAGAGGGACTCTTTATGGAGACCCAGTACTTC,CASSSEGLFMETQYF
TRBD2,TRBV4-2,TRBJ2-1,once,TGTGCCAGCAGCCCGCTCTTCGGACTAGCGGGAGCGGATAATGAGCAGTTCTTC,CASSPLFGLAGADNEQFF
NA,TRBV11-3,TRBJ2-3,NA,TGTGCCAGCAGCTTAGCGGGACTCACAGATACGCAGTATTTT,CASSLAGLTDTQYF
NA,TRBV28,TRBJ1-1,NA,TGTGCCAGTTTCCAGGGGTTTCAGGCTGAAGCTTTCTTT,CASFQGFQAEAFF
TRBD2,TRBV5-1,TRBJ2-3,NA,TGCGCCAGCAGCTTCATAGCGGGAGGGTACACAGATACGCAGTATTTT,CASSFIAGGYTDTQYF
TRBD1,TRBV25-1,TRBJ2-3,NA,TGTGCCAGCAGTGATATAACAGGGGGATTCTCAGATACGCAGTATTTT,CASSDITGGFSDTQYF
NA,TRBV27,TRBJ1-1,NA,TGTGCCACCAGGAGGCGGACTGAAGCTTTCTTT,CATRRRTEAFF
NA,TRBV30,TRBJ2-1,NA,TGTGCCTGGAGTGAACATTCGCAGTTCTTC,CAWSEHSQFF
TRBD1,TRBV6-5,TRBJ2-2,NA,TGTGCCAGCCGGGACAGGGGACGCACCGGGGAGCTGTTTTTT,CASRDRGRTGELFF
TRBD1,TRBV9,TRBJ2-3,NA,TGTGCCAGCGGGACAGGGACCGATACGCAGTATTTT,CASGTGTDTQYF
NA,TRBV5-4,TRBJ2-5,NA,TGTGCCAGCAGCAGTGCGATGGAGACCCAGTACTTC,CASSSAMETQYF
TRBD2,TRBV14,TRBJ2-1,once,TGTGCCAGCAGCTTCGGTCGACTAGCGGGAGGGCCTGATGAGCAGTTCTTC,CASSFGRLAGGPDEQFF
TRBD1,TRBV28,TRBJ1-2,once,TGTGCCAGCAGTCCCCCGGACAGGGACGGCTATGGCTACACCTTC,CASSPPDRDGYGYTF
NA,TRBV28,TRBJ1-2,NA,TGTGCCAGCAGCTATAGGACAGCCCACAGCTACACCTTC,CASSYRTAHSYTF
NA,TRBV21-1,TRBJ1-1,NA,TGTGCCAGCAGCAAATACGGGGGAGGGGAGCAGAACACTGAAGCTTTCTTT,CASSKYGGGEQNTEAFF
NA,TRBV13,TRBJ1-2,NA,TGTGCCAGCAGCTTAGCAGGGTATGGCTACACCTTC,CASSLAGYGYTF